This TCR beta chain stems from a study of control samples from healthy donors and cancer patients. This clone was observed a single time. TCRdb's table, derived via immunoSEQ multiplex PCR, lists solely in-frame clones and lacks some. This sample yields about 130,000 clones, of which roughly 94% are seen a single time; approximately 14% belongs to the top ten. Input material: PBMCs. The source is a man aged 60-69 years with colorectal cancer.

The CDR3 nucleotides read TGTGCCAGCAGTGAAGTCCGATACACTGAAGCTTTCTTT. Its protein is CASSEVRYTEAFF. The chain combines TRBV6-1 with TRBJ1-1; no clear D. Deletions cut 1 base from V and 3 bases from J, with 6 bases between. The CDR3 is made up of 13 amino acids. CDR1 is MNHNS and CDR2 is SASEGT in the germline V gene.